There are a few counts of the clone carrying this T cell receptor (beta chain). The antigen is undetermined. This entry belongs to a study of T cells after yellow fever vaccination. Study results and caveats: Post-booster repertoires again held most primary-vaccination clones (about 96% CD4, just under 90% CD8).

As TCR cDNA was made by 5'RACE template switching, a universal primer site and UMIs were added. TCRdb ran MiXCR on the 5' RACE reads and lists one entry per CDR3 protein. The data hold some 350,000 distinct CDR3 sequences, with approximately 4% observed a single time. Germline V gene lookup returns CDR1 SGHRS and CDR2 YFSETQ. This CDR3 is built from 13 residues. Trimming took off 2 bases at V and 5 bases at J, with 11 bases between the two ends. The chain uses TRBV5-1 and TRBJ2-7, with a possible D match to TRBD2 (5 bases). The receptor was derived from a man aged 18 to 29 who received the YFV17D yellow fever vaccine. The material was PBMCs, obtained 5 days after the yellow fever booster vaccination. The chain's CDR3 is CASSFSGNNEQYF. CDR3 bases: TGCGCCAGCAGCTTCTCGGGGAACAACGAGCAGTACTTC.